These 9 T cell receptor beta chains originate from one sample sequenced in a study of neurological immune-mediated disorders. In TCRdb, the 5' RACE reads were re-called with MiXCR into one record per CDR3 protein. The data contain 35,000 to 50,000 distinct CDR3 sequences, 2.5% of them singletons. Input material: PBMCs. The receptors stem from a man aged 45-65 years with multiple sclerosis.

This clonotype was detected ten times or more. The chain combines TRBV7-9 with TRBJ1-2; the match to TRBD1 covers 7 bases. Looked up from germline, CDR1 is SEHNR and CDR2 is FQNEAQ (reference sequence). J gave up 8 bases and V 3 bases, and 3 bases lay outside the gene matches. The CDR3 is 12 amino acids. The CDR3 DNA is TGTGCCAGCAGCTTTGACAGGGAGGGCTACACCTTC. Amino acid sequence: CASSFDREGYTF.

This clonotype has a count of ten or more. The chain joins TRBV20-1 to TRBJ1-3; 7 positions agree with TRBD1. Germline trimming cut 6 bases from V and 0 bases from J; bases unmatched to any gene: 5. CDR1 DFQATT and CDR2 SNEGSKA come from the germline V gene (reference sequence). CDR3 length: 14 amino acids. Here the CDR3 reads CSALDRTSGNTIYF. For the CDR3, the DNA is TGCAGTGCCCTGGACAGGACCTCTGGAAACACCATATATTTT.

In this sample, this clonotype turned up many times. The chain recombines TRBV12-3 or TRBV12-4 with TRBJ1-1; D not resolved. CDR3 length equals 13 residues. V was clipped by 5 bases and J by 1 base, with 8 bases between them. CDR3 loop: CASSTDGNTEAFF. Here the CDR3 DNA reads TGTGCCAGCAGTACGGACGGGAACACTGAAGCTTTCTTT.

This clonotype has ten or more counts. The genes are TRBV5-1 and TRBJ1-2, with a possible D match to TRBD1 (5 bases). In germline, CDR1 is SGHRS, CDR2 YFSETQ. This CDR3 is built from 16 residues. With 3 bases removed from V and 2 bases from J, the gap between germline ends came to 17 bases. CDR3 nucleotides: TGCGCCAGCAGCTGGGGGGAGTTCTCAGCCAACTATGGCTACACCTTC. This encodes CASSWGEFSANYGYTF.

This clonotype was found a few times. With a much larger clone just one base away, this may be a read error. The CDR3 spells CASSLGIAGSEQYF. The DNA of the CDR3 is TGCGCCAGCAGCTTGGGAATAGCGGGGAGCGAGCAGTACTTC. This chain connects TRBV5-1 to TRBJ2-7; 8 positions match TRBD2. CDR1 and CDR2 (germline): SGHRS, YFSETQ. This CDR3 has 14 residues. Trimming cost V 0 bases and J 6 bases; bases outside gene matches: 5.

Ten or more counts support this clonotype. This CDR3 is CASSLMGPGQSYEQYF. The DNA for the CDR3 is TGCGCCAGCAGCTTGATGGGGCCGGGCCAGAGCTACGAGCAGTACTTC. The J gene is TRBJ2-7, the V gene TRBV5-1; TRBD1 might be the D (5 bases). The V end was cut by 1 base, the J end by 3 bases, with 17 bases between. CDR3 size: 16 residues. Per the germline V gene, CDR1 is SGHRS and CDR2 is YFSETQ.

This clonotype was detected ten times or more. The rearrangement uses TRBV7-2 and TRBJ1-4; 7 nucleotides line up with TRBD1. The ends lost 5 bases at V and 7 bases at J; junction bases unmatched: 7. Germline loops: CDR1 SGHTA, CDR2 FQGNSA. The CDR3 runs to 14 residues. The CDR3 sequence: CASSPRGRGEKLFF. DNA of the CDR3: TGTGCCAGCAGCCCTAGGGGGCGCGGTGAAAAACTGTTTTTT.

This clonotype was detected ten times or more. This chain joins TRBV27 and TRBJ1-5; TRBD1 is a possible D gene (5 bases). Germline V lookup: CDR1 MNHEY, CDR2 SMNVEV (reference sequence). The V gene lost 3 bases and the J gene lost 7 bases, with 10 bases spanning the gap. There are 13 residues in the CDR3. CDR3 residues: CASSFLGGQPQHF. CDR3 in DNA: TGTGCCAGCAGTTTTTTGGGGGGACAGCCCCAGCATTTT.

This clonotype was seen ten or more times. V usage is TRBV5-1 and J usage is TRBJ2-2; no clear D. V shed 0 bases and J shed 0 bases, with 9 bases lying between them. The germline CDR1 and CDR2 sequences are SGHRS and YFSETQ. The CDR3 is made up of 16 amino acids. The CDR3: CASSLVPVANTGELFF. Here the CDR3 DNA reads TGCGCCAGCAGCTTGGTACCAGTCGCGAACACCGGGGAGCTGTTTTTT.